The clone carrying this T cell receptor (beta chain) was detected only a few times. Its antigen remains unidentified. This sample is part of a study of T cell repertoires in cytomegalovirus infection. At the level of the study: TCR beta signatures that were public indicated CMV infection and matching HLA type.

MiXCR, run by TCRdb on the reads, gives a single entry per CDR3 protein. There are 500,000 to 600,000 distinct CDR3 sequences in the sample; approximately 15% occur only once, and roughly a quarter lies in the top ten. Germline V lookup: CDR1 MGHRA, CDR2 YSYEKL. The CDR3 is 14 residues long. After removal of 4 bases from V and 9 bases from J, the junction contained 6 bases not matched to a gene. Study results and caveats: HLA-C-restricted CMV clonotypes gave the most frequent clonotype in two of eight donors. People with CMV and the relevant HLA were identified by cumulative public TCR beta family frequency.

The TCR sequence derives from a human donor in good health (CMV status not recorded). Some clones in this sample may be carry-over from other donors' samples. This chain uses TRBV4-1 with TRBJ1-6; TRBD1 agrees at 7 bases. What was sequenced was CD8+ T cells from PBMCs. The CDR3 nucleotides read TGCGCCAGCAGCCGGGACAGAGGGAGTTCACCCCTCCACTTT. It translates to CASSRDRGSSPLHF.